These 22 T cell receptor beta chains came from one sample sequenced in a study of a mutant IDH1 vaccine in newly diagnosed glioma. Which antigens these TCRs recognize remains unknown. TCRdb's copy holds only in-frame clones and misses some; the assay was immunoSEQ multiplex PCR. The table has some 60,000 clones, about nine tenths seen once. Time point noted: week 5, during vaccination. With topical imiquimod, each dose of the vaccine consisted of 300 ug of mutant IDH1 20-mer peptide. The source was PBMCs, collected from a glioma patient whose treatment included an IDH1 peptide vaccine. The receptor set was obtained from a woman between 35 and 50 years old with glioma.

This clone came up a few times. The chain uses TRBV6-6 and TRBJ1-1; no reliable D call. This CDR3 region has 12 residues. Germline CDR1 and CDR2: MNHNY and SVGAGI (reference sequence). Trimming shortened V by 6 bases and J by 3 bases, and 8 bases separated the two germline ends. The CDR3 sequence: CASSYKDTEAFF. CDR3 in DNA: TGTGCCAGCAGCTATAAGGACACTGAAGCTTTCTTT.

The genes are TRBV27 and TRBJ2-3; 11 nucleotides agree with TRBD2. The CDR3 contains 14 residues. Trimming took 3 bases from V and 10 from J; bases not matched to a gene: 6. CDR1 is MNHEY and CDR2 is SMNVEV in the germline V gene (reference sequence). The CDR3 region is CASSLGTSGAAQYF. As DNA, the CDR3 is TGTGCCAGCAGTTTGGGGACTAGCGGAGCGGCGCAGTATTTT.

The rearrangement joins TRBV19 to TRBJ1-5; D is possibly TRBD1 (6 bases). The CDR3 sequence is 17 residues long. CDR1 is LNHDA and CDR2 is SQIVND in the germline V gene (reference sequence). Trimming stripped 3 bases from V and 0 bases from J, with 15 bases between. The DNA for the CDR3 is TGTGCCAGTAGTATGGGACAATCGGGTTATAGCAATCAGCCCCAGCATTTT. This translates into CASSMGQSGYSNQPQHF.

The V and J genes are TRBV5-4 and TRBJ2-2; the D gene could be TRBD1 or TRBD2 (7 bases each). V lost 2 bases to trimming and J lost 0 bases, with 11 bases between them. The CDR3 runs to 16 residues. Germline V gene sequence: CDR1 SGHNT, CDR2 YYREEE (reference sequence). The CDR3 DNA reads as TGTGCCAGCAGCTTCAGGGGGGGTTCGAACACCGGGGAGCTGTTTTTT. Translated, it gives CASSFRGGSNTGELFF.

V usage is TRBV13 and J usage is TRBJ1-6; D not resolved. The CDR3 is made up of 14 amino acids. Germline CDR1 is PRHDT and CDR2 is FYEKMQ (reference sequence). Trimming left V 3 bases short and J 4 bases short, with 7 bases between. CDR3 DNA: TGTGCCAGCAGCTTTCAGATTTATAATTCACCCCTCCACTTT. As protein: CASSFQIYNSPLHF.

The chain has TRBV2 and TRBJ2-7; a weak D match, TRBD2 (6 bases). CDR1 SNHLY and CDR2 FYNNEI come from the germline V gene. Trimming shortened V by 2 bases and J by 0 bases, and 11 bases separated the two germline ends. CDR3 length: 15 amino acids. The CDR3, as DNA: TGTGCCAGCAGTGAACCGGGGGACCTCTCCTACGAGCAGTACTTC. Protein: CASSEPGDLSYEQYF. The whole variable domain, remainder taken from reference TRBV2 and TRBJ2-7, is EPEVTQTPSHQVTQMGQEVILRCVPISNHLYFYWYRQILGQKVEFLVSFYNNEISEKSEIFDDQFSVERPDGSNFTLKIRSTKLEDSAMYFCASSEPGDLSYEQYFGPGTRLTVT.

This clone was seen just once. The chain recombines TRBV19 with TRBJ2-1; a possible D gene is TRBD1 (5 bases). The CDR3 is made up of 15 amino acids. The ends were cut back, 4 bases at V and 6 bases at J, with 16 bases in the middle. Germline loops: CDR1 LNHDA, CDR2 SQIVND (reference sequence). CDR3: CASSTRRGLSNEQFF. CDR3 DNA sequence: TGTGCCAGTAGTACTCGAAGGGGCCTCTCCAATGAGCAGTTCTTC.

The gene calls are TRBV18 and TRBJ1-1; 9 bases map to TRBD1. V lost 1 base and J lost 0; bases outside the gene matches: 12. Germline V gene data show CDR1 as KGHSH and CDR2 as LQKENI. The CDR3 has 19 amino acids. The CDR3 here is CASSPLGPGQGTMNTEAFF. DNA for the CDR3: TGTGCCAGCTCACCACTGGGCCCGGGACAGGGAACCATGAACACTGAAGCTTTCTTT. Full variable domain (remainder filled in from reference TRBV18 and TRBJ1-1): NAGVMQNPRHLVRRRGQEARLRCSPMKGHSHVYWYRQLPEEGLKFMVYLQKENIIDESGMPKERFSAEFPKEGPSILRIQQVVRGDSAAYFCASSPLGPGQGTMNTEAFFGQGTRLTVV.

The V and J genes are TRBV5-8 and TRBJ1-4; TRBD1 might be the D (6 bases). This CDR3 spans 12 amino acids. The germline V gene encodes CDR1 SGHTS and CDR2 YDEGEE. Trimming shortened V by 6 bases and J by 8 bases, and 11 bases separated the two germline ends. This CDR3 is CASNRGREKLFF. The DNA of the CDR3 is TGTGCCAGCAACCGGGGGCGGGAAAAACTGTTTTTT.

The CDR3: CASSETSGRGEQFF. CDR3 nucleotides: TGTGCCAGCAGTGAGACTAGCGGGAGGGGTGAGCAGTTCTTC. V and J are TRBV5-5 and TRBJ2-1, with 14 bases fitting TRBD2. With V trimmed by 5 bases and J by 9 bases, 4 bases remained unmatched. Germline CDR1 SGHKS, CDR2 YYEKEE (reference sequence). The length of the CDR3 is 14 residues.

This chain joins TRBV7-8 and TRBJ2-1; D is possibly TRBD2 (5 bases). There are 15 residues in the CDR3. V was shortened by 7 bases and J by 8 bases, with 21 bases between the two germline ends. The germline gives CDR1 SGHVS, CDR2 FQNEAQ. CDR3 coding DNA: TGTGCCAGCATTCGGGTGGGAGCCTTCATCGATGAGCAGTTCTTC. It yields the protein CASIRVGAFIDEQFF.

The CDR3 reads CASSIPSAGTYNEQFF. CDR3 DNA sequence: TGCGCCAGCAGCATCCCCTCCGCCGGGACTTACAATGAGCAGTTCTTC. This chain links TRBV5-1 with TRBJ2-1; D is perhaps TRBD2 (6 bases). The germline CDR1 and CDR2 sequences are SGHRS and YFSETQ. V was shortened by 4 bases and J by 4 bases, with 18 bases between the two germline ends. The CDR3 length is 16 residues.

The CDR3 bases are TGTGCCAGCGTATTCTCCGGGTACAGGGGGAACTACGAGCAGTACTTC. It yields the protein CASVFSGYRGNYEQYF. The chain combines TRBV28 with TRBJ2-7; TRBD1 agrees at 8 bases. V was pared by 8 bases and J by 3 bases, with 15 bases of the junction left unmatched. In germline, CDR1 is MDHEN, CDR2 SYDVKM. CDR3 length equals 16 residues.

The J gene is TRBJ2-2, the V gene TRBV19, with TRBD1 identical over 8 bases. J was trimmed by 1 base and V by 4 bases; bases with no gene match: 2. Germline CDR1 and CDR2: LNHDA and SQIVND (reference sequence). The length of the CDR3 is 15 residues. CDR3 amino acids: CASSTGQVNTGELFF. The CDR3 DNA reads as TGTGCCAGTAGTACGGGACAGGTGAACACCGGGGAGCTGTTTTTT.

CDR3 sequence (DNA): TGTGCCAGCAGCTTAGAGAGGCAGAACACTGAAGCTTTCTTT. Residues: CASSLERQNTEAFF. V gene TRBV7-9 combines with J gene TRBJ1-1, with D hard to call. The V and J ends lost 1 base and 1 base respectively, with 7 bases between them. The CDR3 covers 14 residues. Germline CDR1 reads SEHNR; CDR2 reads FQNEAQ (reference sequence).

The CDR3 sequence is CASSLAVRTGDYEQYF. CDR3 in DNA: TGTGCCAGCAGCTTAGCTGTTAGGACAGGGGATTACGAGCAGTACTTC. The chain is built from TRBV7-8 and TRBJ2-7; 9 bases match TRBD1. The CDR3 totals 16 residues. The germline V gene encodes CDR1 SGHVS and CDR2 FQNEAQ. J gave up 4 bases and V 0 bases, and 7 bases lay outside the gene matches.

This clone appeared a single time. The V gene is TRBV6-1, the J gene TRBJ1-4, with TRBD1 matching over 10 bases. CDR1 is MNHNS and CDR2 is SASEGT in the germline V gene. The junction had 2 bases not matched to a gene; V was cut back by 2 bases and J by 5 bases. The CDR3 has 15 amino acids. The CDR3: CASSEWTGGNEKLFF. The CDR3 DNA sequence: TGTGCCAGCAGTGAATGGACAGGGGGGAATGAAAAACTGTTTTTT.

The gene calls are TRBV5-1 and TRBJ2-7; 9 positions agree with TRBD2. Trimming removed 1 base from V and 6 bases from J; junction bases left unmatched: 11. The length of the CDR3 is 16 residues. The germline CDR1 and CDR2 sequences are SGHRS and YFSETQ. The CDR3 sequence: CASSLNGGRAPGEQYF. In nucleotides, the CDR3 is TGCGCCAGCAGCTTGAACGGCGGGAGGGCCCCTGGCGAGCAGTACTTC. Full variable domain (missing parts from reference TRBV5-1 and TRBJ2-7): KAGVTQTPRYLIKTRGQQVTLSCSPISGHRSVSWYQQTPGQGLQFLFEYFSETQRNKGNFPGRFSGRQFSNSRSEMNVSTLELGDSALYLCASSLNGGRAPGEQYFGPGTRLTVT.

The genes are TRBV6-1 and TRBJ2-1; the D gene is possibly TRBD2 (6 bases). Trimming took 4 bases from V and 4 from J, leaving 17 bases between them. The CDR3 is 16 amino acids. CDR1 is MNHNS, CDR2 SASEGT, per germline. Here the CDR3 reads CASSGLWTAGYNEQFF. The CDR3 nucleotides read TGTGCCAGCAGTGGCCTCTGGACCGCGGGGTACAATGAGCAGTTCTTC.

The chain is built from TRBV9 and TRBJ1-4; TRBD1 might be the D (5 bases). Germline V gene data show CDR1 as SGDLS and CDR2 as YYNGEE. Deletions cut 4 bases from V and 5 bases from J, with 12 bases between. The CDR3 is 14 residues long. In DNA, the CDR3 is TGTGCCAGCAGCACCTCAGGGAGAAATGAAAAACTGTTTTTT. Translated, it gives CASSTSGRNEKLFF.

The rearrangement joins TRBV10-3 to TRBJ2-7; TRBD2 agrees at 9 bases. Trimming cost V 9 bases and J 4 bases; bases outside gene matches: 7. CDR1 is ENHRY, CDR2 SYGVKD, per germline. The CDR3 is 13 residues long. The CDR3 sequence is CAIGRGGRYEQYF. Here the CDR3 DNA reads TGTGCCATAGGGCGGGGGGGAAGGTACGAGCAGTACTTC.

The chain combines TRBV4-3 with TRBJ2-1; a weak D match, TRBD1 (5 bases). Trimming removed 0 bases at V and 6 bases at J, with 9 bases between. CDR3 length: 14 residues. Germline lookup yields CDR1 LGHNA and CDR2 YSLEER. The CDR3 DNA is TGCGCCAGCAGCCAAGATGGGGCCGGCAATGAGCAGTTCTTC. It yields the protein CASSQDGAGNEQFF.